This paragraph covers one T cell receptor (beta chain) sequence. The data were obtained in a study of control samples from healthy donors and cancer patients. Method: immunoSEQ multiplex PCR; TCRdb's copy keeps in-frame clones and lacks some. The data show 400,000 to 500,000 clones, 75% to 95% seen once. Specimen: PBMCs. The source of this sequence is a man aged 40-49 years with head and neck cancer.

The CDR3 protein is CASSLKFYGTGNTGELFF. For the CDR3, the DNA is TGTGCCAGCAGTCTAAAATTCTACGGGACAGGGAACACCGGGGAGCTGTTTTTT. The chain employs TRBV5-5 and TRBJ2-2, with 8 bases that match TRBD1. There are 18 residues in the CDR3. From germline, CDR1 is SGHKS and CDR2 YYEKEE (reference sequence). With 5 bases clipped from V and 1 base from J, the junction kept 13 bases outside the gene matches. Full variable domain (rest looked up from reference TRBV5-5 and TRBJ2-2): DAGVTQSPTHLIKTRGQQVTLRCSPISGHKSVSWYQQVLGQGPQFIFQYYEKEERGRGNFPDRFSARQFPNYSSELNVNALLLGDSALYLCASSLKFYGTGNTGELFFGEGSRLTVL.